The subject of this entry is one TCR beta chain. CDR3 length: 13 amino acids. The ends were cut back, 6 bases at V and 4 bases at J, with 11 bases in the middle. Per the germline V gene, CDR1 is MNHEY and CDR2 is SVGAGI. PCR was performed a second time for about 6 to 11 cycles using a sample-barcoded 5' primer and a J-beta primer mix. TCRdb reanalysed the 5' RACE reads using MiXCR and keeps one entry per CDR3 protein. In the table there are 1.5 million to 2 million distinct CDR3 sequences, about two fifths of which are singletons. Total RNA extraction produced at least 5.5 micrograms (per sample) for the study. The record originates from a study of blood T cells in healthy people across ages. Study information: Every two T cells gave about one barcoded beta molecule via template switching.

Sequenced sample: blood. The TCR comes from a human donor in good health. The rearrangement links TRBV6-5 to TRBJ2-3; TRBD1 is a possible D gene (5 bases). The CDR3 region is CASRIQAADTQYF. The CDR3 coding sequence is TGTGCCAGCAGGATACAGGCGGCAGATACGCAGTATTTT.